The present entry profiles one T cell receptor beta chain with its context. PCR involved 60 Vbeta and 13 Jbeta primers. Clones were sequenced by immunoSEQ multiplex PCR, and TCRdb holds only the in-frame ones, with some missing. Found here are 150,000 or so clones, nearly 80% of them singletons; the top ten hold roughly 13%. This entry is derived from a study of cytomegalovirus exposure and HLA in healthy donors. Germline V gene lookup returns CDR1 ENHRY and CDR2 SYGVKD. V was pared by 5 bases and J by 2 bases, with 5 bases of the junction left unmatched. The length of the CDR3 is 15 residues. Material for sequencing was PBMCs. This chain links TRBV10-3 with TRBJ2-3, with 9 bases that match TRBD1. This TCR derives from a man between 25 and 39 years old in good health and CMV-seropositive. DNA for the CDR3: TGTGCCATCAGTCCCGGGACAGGGACCACAGATACGCAGTATTTT. It is translated as CAISPGTGTTDTQYF.